One and the same sample provided the 5 T cell receptor beta chains below, sequenced in a study of T cells in localized non-small cell lung cancer. Produced via immunoSEQ multiplex PCR; TCRdb's table is partial and in-frame only. The table lists around 67,000 clones, about 90% of them singletons. The material sequenced was peripheral blood, taken before any cancer treatment. The receptors were sampled from a woman aged 35 to 69 with stage I lung adenocarcinoma.

The CDR3 coding sequence is TGTGCCAGCAGCCCGGGACAGACTTATAATTCACCCCTCCACTTT. The encoded protein is CASSPGQTYNSPLHF. The chain recombines TRBV7-9 with TRBJ1-6; 7 nucleotides match TRBD1. CDR3 length: 15 residues. Germline CDR1 SEHNR, CDR2 FQNEAQ (reference sequence). The trim removed 5 bases at V and 4 bases at J, leaving 5 bases unmatched. Full variable domain (outside the CDR3, taken from reference TRBV7-9 and TRBJ1-6): DTGVSQNPRHKITKRGQNVTFRCDPISEHNRLYWYRQTLGQGPEFLTYFQNEAQLEKSRLLSDRFSAERPKGSFSTLEIQRTEQGDSAMYLCASSPGQTYNSPLHFGNGTRLTVT.

The chain recombines TRBV5-6 with TRBJ2-7, with D perhaps matching TRBD1 (6 bases). This CDR3 spans 13 amino acids. Germline assignment: CDR1 SGHDT and CDR2 YYEEEE. Trimming left V 4 bases short and J 0 bases short, with 8 bases between. The CDR3 DNA reads TGTGCCAGCAGCCCGGACAGCTCCTACGAGCAGTACTTC. This encodes CASSPDSSYEQYF. The whole variable domain, filled in from reference TRBV5-6 and TRBJ2-7, reads DAGVTQSPTHLIKTRGQQVTLRCSPKSGHDTVSWYQQALGQGPQFIFQYYEEEERQRGNFPDRFSGHQFPNYSSELNVNALLLGDSALYLCASSPDSSYEQYFGPGTRLTVT.

The chain joins TRBV11-2 to TRBJ2-1; 9 bases match TRBD2. From germline, CDR1 is SGHAT and CDR2 FQNNGV. The length of the CDR3 is 18 residues. Trimming removed 2 bases from V and 3 bases from J; junction bases left unmatched: 11. The CDR3 DNA reads TGTGCCAGCAGCTTATTCCTCAAGCGGGGGGTGAGCTACAATGAGCAGTTCTTC. Its translation: CASSLFLKRGVSYNEQFF.

The genes are TRBV19 and TRBJ1-1; possible D gene TRBD1, 5 bases. This CDR3 comprises 13 residues. The ends were cut back, 4 bases at V and 1 base at J, with 7 bases in the middle. CDR1 and CDR2 from the germline V gene are LNHDA and SQIVND (reference sequence). CDR3: CASSRGENTEAFF. CDR3 bases: TGTGCCAGTAGTAGGGGGGAGAACACTGAAGCTTTCTTT.

The chain employs TRBV10-3 and TRBJ1-5; unclear D gene. The CDR3 has 16 amino acids. From germline, CDR1 is ENHRY and CDR2 SYGVKD. V was shortened by 3 bases and J by 0 bases, with 12 bases between the two germline ends. In DNA, the CDR3 is TGTGCCATCAGTGACGACCCCGCCACTAGCAATCAGCCCCAGCATTTT. Its translation: CAISDDPATSNQPQHF.